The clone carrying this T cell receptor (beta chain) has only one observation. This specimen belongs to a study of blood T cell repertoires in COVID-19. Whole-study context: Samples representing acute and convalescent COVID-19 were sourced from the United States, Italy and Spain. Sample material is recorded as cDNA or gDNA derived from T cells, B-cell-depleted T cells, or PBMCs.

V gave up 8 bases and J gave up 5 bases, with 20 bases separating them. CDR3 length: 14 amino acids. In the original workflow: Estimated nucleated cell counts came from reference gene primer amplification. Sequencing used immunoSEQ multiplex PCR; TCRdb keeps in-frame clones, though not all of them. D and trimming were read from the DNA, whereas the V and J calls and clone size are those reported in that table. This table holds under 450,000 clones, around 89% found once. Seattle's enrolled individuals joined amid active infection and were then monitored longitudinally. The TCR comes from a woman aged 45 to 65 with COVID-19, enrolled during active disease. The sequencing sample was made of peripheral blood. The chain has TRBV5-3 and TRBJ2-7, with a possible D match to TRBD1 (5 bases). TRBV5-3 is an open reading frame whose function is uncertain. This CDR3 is CARTPGQSCNEQYF. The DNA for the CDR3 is TGTGCCAGGACCCCAGGGCAGTCTTGCAACGAGCAGTACTTC.